Following are 25 T cell receptor beta chains from one sample sequenced in a study of PD-1 blockade in classical Hodgkin lymphoma. Data came from immunoSEQ multiplex PCR; TCRdb stores just in-frame clones and leaves some out. The sample carries some 49,000 clones, roughly 88% recorded once. Regarding time point: newly diagnosed, previously untreated cHL patient sample. Source material: peripheral blood mononuclear cells (PBMCs). The receptors stem from a human donor with classical Hodgkin lymphoma.

The CDR3 DNA reads as TGTGCCAGCAGCACACGTAGTGCCGGGACTAGCGGAGAGACCCAGTACTTC. It yields the protein CASSTRSAGTSGETQYF. V gene TRBV7-2 combines with J gene TRBJ2-5; 11 bases are a match to TRBD2. The CDR3 is made up of 17 amino acids. V trimming: 5 bases; J trimming: 4 bases; junction bases outside the gene matches: 12. The germline V gene encodes CDR1 SGHTA and CDR2 FQGNSA.

The chain uses TRBV2 and TRBJ2-6; D not certain. The CDR3 is made up of 13 amino acids. Per the germline V gene, CDR1 is SNHLY and CDR2 is FYNNEI. V dropped 7 bases and J dropped 0 bases, with 4 bases sitting between them. The CDR3 protein is CASTYSGANVLTF. The CDR3 DNA is TGTGCCAGCACTTACTCTGGGGCCAACGTCCTGACTTTC.

The V and J genes are TRBV28 and TRBJ1-2, with D possibly TRBD1 on 6 matching bases. Per germline, CDR1 MDHEN and CDR2 SYDVKM. The CDR3 loop spans 14 amino acids. The germline V and J ends were trimmed by 10 bases and 5 bases, with 20 bases remaining between them. In nucleotides, the CDR3 is TGTGCCACCACTGGACAGCTTGCTACTTATGGCTACACCTTC. Translating gives CATTGQLATYGYTF.

This sequence joins TRBV6-4 and TRBJ2-1, with 8 bases identical to TRBD2. This CDR3 has 15 residues. The germline CDR1 and CDR2 sequences are MRHNA and SNTAGT. V shed 3 bases, J shed 8 bases, and the junction held 9 bases outside the gene matches. The CDR3 is CASSEPGLGVDEQFF. In nucleotides, the CDR3 is TGTGCCAGCAGTGAACCGGGACTAGGGGTAGATGAGCAGTTCTTC.

The rearrangement joins TRBV6-1 to TRBJ1-1; D unclear. The V gene lost 8 bases and the J gene lost 11 bases, with 15 bases spanning the gap. This CDR3 is 11 amino acids long. CDR1 and CDR2 (germline): MNHNS, SASEGT. Here the CDR3 reads CASGDLGWAFF. CDR3 bases: TGTGCCAGCGGGGATCTAGGTTGGGCTTTCTTT.

The chain is built from TRBV28 and TRBJ2-1; 13 positions agree with TRBD2. The CDR3 is made up of 18 amino acids. J gave up 5 bases and V 1 base, and 8 bases lay outside the gene matches. CDR1 and CDR2 (germline): MDHEN, SYDVKM. CDR3 region: CASSLFPGLAGANNEQFF. CDR3 coding DNA: TGTGCCAGCAGTTTATTTCCCGGACTAGCGGGAGCTAACAATGAGCAGTTCTTC. The entire variable domain, with the rest obtained from reference TRBV28 and TRBJ2-1, is as follows: DVKVTQSSRYLVKRTGEKVFLECVQDMDHENMFWYRQDPGLGLRLIYFSYDVKMKEKGDIPEGYSVSREKKERFSLILESASTNQTSMYLCASSLFPGLAGANNEQFFGPGTRLTVL.

This clone appeared a single time. The CDR3 nucleotides read TGTGCCAGCAGGCCCGGGACTAGCGGGAGTGAGCAGTACTTC. Translation: CASRPGTSGSEQYF. The rearrangement links TRBV6-1 to TRBJ2-7; 14 bases agree with TRBD2. The CDR3 is made up of 14 amino acids. Germline V gene sequence: CDR1 MNHNS, CDR2 SASEGT. With V trimmed by 6 bases and J by 7 bases, 5 bases remained unmatched.

V is TRBV7-5 and J is TRBJ1-1. TRBV7-5 has pseudogene status. This CDR3 is built from 16 residues. CDR3 in DNA: TGTGCCAGAACCTCAGACCGCTTAAGGAAAGTCACTGAAGCTTTCTTT. Its protein product is CARTSDRLRKVTEAFF.

J is TRBJ2-2 and V is TRBV6-6, with D hard to call. The germline V gene encodes CDR1 MNHNY and CDR2 SVGAGI (reference sequence). V was trimmed by 2 bases and J by 8 bases, leaving 3 bases between them. This CDR3 comprises 11 residues. CDR3 DNA: TGTGCCAGCAGTTACGAGGGGGAGCTGTTTTTT. Protein sequence: CASSYEGELFF.

The chain has TRBV5-6 and TRBJ1-1, with D unclear. The CDR3 contains 14 residues. Germline CDR1 and CDR2: SGHDT and YYEEEE. With 4 bases removed from V and 5 bases from J, the gap between germline ends came to 15 bases. The CDR3 coding sequence is TGTGCCAGCAGCCTGTTCCAGCTTGGGACTGAAGCTTTCTTT. Amino acid sequence: CASSLFQLGTEAFF. Full variable domain (missing parts from reference TRBV5-6 and TRBJ1-1): DAGVTQSPTHLIKTRGQQVTLRCSPKSGHDTVSWYQQALGQGPQFIFQYYEEEERQRGNFPDRFSGHQFPNYSSELNVNALLLGDSALYLCASSLFQLGTEAFFGQGTRLTVV.

This clone was seen just once. The chain links TRBV9 to TRBJ1-2; 9 nucleotides match TRBD1. The CDR3 runs to 14 residues. V was pared by 2 bases and J by 5 bases, with 4 bases of the junction left unmatched. From germline, CDR1 is SGDLS and CDR2 YYNGEE. The chain's CDR3 is CASSVTGGAYGYTF. DNA for the CDR3: TGTGCCAGCAGCGTCACAGGGGGCGCTTATGGCTACACCTTC.

The genes are TRBV5-1 and TRBJ2-6; perhaps TRBD2 as D (5 bases). V gave up 4 bases and J gave up 0 bases, with 8 bases separating them. Germline V gene data show CDR1 as SGHRS and CDR2 as YFSETQ. The CDR3 spans 15 residues. The CDR3 DNA sequence: TGCGCCAGCAGCAACGGGGACTCTGGGGCCAACGTCCTGACTTTC. This encodes CASSNGDSGANVLTF.

The chain has TRBV4-1 and TRBJ1-2, with a weak D call TRBD1 (5 bases). Germline CDR1 and CDR2: MGHRA and YSYEKL. The CDR3 is made up of 15 amino acids. Trimming left V 3 bases short and J 1 base short, with 12 bases between. CDR3 in amino acids: CASSHATGGNYGYTF. CDR3 bases: TGCGCCAGCAGCCACGCCACTGGGGGTAACTATGGCTACACCTTC.

This clone was seen a single time. This rearrangement joins TRBV7-9 to TRBJ2-5; 8 bases line up with TRBD1. The germline gives CDR1 SEHNR, CDR2 FQNEAQ (reference sequence). The CDR3 extends over 15 amino acids. J was trimmed by 5 bases and V by 4 bases; bases with no gene match: 9. In DNA, the CDR3 is TGTGCCAGCAGCTATCAGGGGGCTATAACTGAGACCCAGTACTTC. It specifies CASSYQGAITETQYF.

The V and J genes are TRBV20-1 and TRBJ2-7; D may correspond to TRBD1 or TRBD2 (5 bases each). V lost 7 bases, J lost 6 bases, and 10 bases lay in between. Germline values: CDR1 DFQATT, CDR2 SNEGSKA (reference sequence). The length of the CDR3 is 10 residues. This chain's CDR3 is CSVRGAEQYF. The CDR3 DNA is TGCAGTGTAAGGGGAGCCGAGCAGTACTTC.

This chain uses TRBV28 with TRBJ2-3, with 7 bases that match TRBD2. Germline CDR1 is MDHEN and CDR2 is SYDVKM. The CDR3 is 20 amino acids. Trimming removed 5 bases from V and 0 bases from J; junction bases left unmatched: 20. The CDR3 DNA follows: TGTGCCAGCAGTCCCCAAGGCTTAGCGGGTTCGACCACTAGCACAGATACGCAGTATTTT. Its translation: CASSPQGLAGSTTSTDTQYF.

This rearrangement joins TRBV9 to TRBJ2-1; 7 nucleotides line up with TRBD2. V gave up 0 bases and J gave up 5 bases; unmatched junction bases: 5. The CDR3 loop spans 15 amino acids. Germline CDR1 is SGDLS and CDR2 is YYNGEE. The CDR3 bases are TGTGCCAGCAGCGTAGAGGGTAGCGGGCACAATGAGCAGTTCTTC. Translation: CASSVEGSGHNEQFF.

This chain joins TRBV9 and TRBJ1-1; D gene unclear. CDR3 size: 15 residues. Germline CDR1 SGDLS, CDR2 YYNGEE. The V gene lost 6 bases and the J gene lost 0 bases, with 15 bases spanning the gap. In DNA form, the CDR3 reads TGTGCCAGCAAGCGTGATACAGAGATGAACACTGAAGCTTTCTTT. It translates to CASKRDTEMNTEAFF.

J is TRBJ2-1 and V is TRBV7-2, with unresolved D. The CDR3 length is 12 residues. V lost 1 base, J lost 10 bases, and 8 bases lay in between. Germline values: CDR1 SGHTA, CDR2 FQGNSA. As DNA, the CDR3 is TGTGCCAGCAGCTTAGGATTGGGAGAGCAGTTCTTC. This codes for CASSLGLGEQFF. The full variable domain, its missing parts supplied by reference TRBV7-2 and TRBJ2-1, is GAGVSQSPSNKVTEKGKDVELRCDPISGHTALYWYRQSLGQGLEFLIYFQGNSAPDKSGLPSDRFSAERTGGSVSTLTIQRTQQEDSAVYLCASSLGLGEQFFGPGTRLTVL.

This sequence joins TRBV9 and TRBJ2-2; 10 nucleotides agree with TRBD2. Trimming at V came to 4 bases and at J to 3 bases, leaving 3 bases not matched to a gene. CDR3 length: 15 residues. The germline gives CDR1 SGDLS, CDR2 YYNGEE. The CDR3 sequence: CASSTSGRDTGELFF. Here the CDR3 DNA reads TGTGCCAGCAGCACCAGCGGGAGGGACACCGGGGAGCTGTTTTTT.

Only one count was recorded for this clone. The chain has TRBV6-5 and TRBJ2-7, with D hard to call. Germline loops: CDR1 MNHEY, CDR2 SVGAGI. The CDR3 extends over 15 amino acids. The V and J ends lost 6 bases and 1 base respectively, with 16 bases between them. DNA of the CDR3: TGTGCCAGCAGGTTTATCCGGCACCTATCCTACGAGCAGTACTTC. As protein: CASRFIRHLSYEQYF.

The chain is built from TRBV7-9 and TRBJ2-1, with 8 nucleotides matching TRBD1. V shed 5 bases and J 3 bases; nucleotides not matched to a gene: 6. The V gene's germline CDR1 is SEHNR and CDR2 FQNEAQ (reference sequence). This CDR3 region has 15 residues. CDR3 bases: TGTGCCAGCAGCGACTCGGGACAGGTCTACAATGAGCAGTTCTTC. Its translation: CASSDSGQVYNEQFF.

V and J are TRBV7-2 and TRBJ2-1; either TRBD1 or TRBD2 may fit D (7 bases each). This CDR3 is built from 16 residues. From germline, CDR1 is SGHTA and CDR2 FQGNSA. V was pared by 7 bases and J by 6 bases, with 22 bases between. Here the CDR3 DNA reads TGTGCCAGCACTAAGGCCGGGGACAGACTAGCCAATGAGCAGTTCTTC. Its translation is CASTKAGDRLANEQFF.

V and J are TRBV10-2 and TRBJ2-4, with 7 bases fitting TRBD2. The V gene end was trimmed by 0 bases and the J gene end by 0 bases; junction bases not matched to a gene: 5. Germline CDR1 reads WSHSY; CDR2 reads SAAADI. This CDR3 has 17 residues. In nucleotides, the CDR3 is TGCGCCAGCAGTGAGTCCCGGGGGAGGGGAGCCAAAAACATTCAGTACTTC. Residues: CASSESRGRGAKNIQYF.

This rearrangement joins TRBV11-3 to TRBJ2-1, with 15 bases that match TRBD2. This CDR3 is 16 amino acids long. Per germline, CDR1 SGHNT and CDR2 YENEEA. The ends lost 5 bases at V and 6 bases at J; junction bases unmatched: 5. CDR3 nucleotides: TGTGCCAGCAGCCATGGACTAGCGGGAGGGGGCAATGAGCAGTTCTTC. Translation gives CASSHGLAGGGNEQFF.